Shown below are 8 T cell receptor beta chains from a single sample sequenced in a study of blood T cell repertoires in COVID-19. Assay: immunoSEQ multiplex PCR; the TCRdb copy retains only in-frame clones and omits some. Here the sample spans about 150,000 clones, 84% being singletons. The specimen sequenced was peripheral blood. Receptor source: an elderly woman with COVID-19, enrolled during active disease.

This chain joins TRBV11-3 and TRBJ2-1, with D maybe TRBD2 (7 bases). The CDR3 covers 15 residues. V was clipped by 5 bases and J by 6 bases, with 17 bases between them. The germline gives CDR1 SGHNT, CDR2 YENEEA. CDR3 protein: CASSPRRGGTNEQFF. CDR3 nucleotides: TGTGCCAGCAGCCCCCGGAGGGGGGGGACCAATGAGCAGTTCTTC.

The J gene is TRBJ1-2, the V gene TRBV4-3; perhaps TRBD1 as D (5 bases). Per germline, CDR1 LGHNA and CDR2 YSLEER. This CDR3 contains 17 residues. Trimming removed 0 bases at V and 4 bases at J, with 18 bases between. The CDR3 loop reads CASSQEGTARVGYGYTF. The CDR3 coding sequence is TGCGCCAGCAGCCAAGAGGGGACTGCTCGCGTAGGCTATGGCTACACCTTC.

The CDR3 loop is CATSRDMPAKLFGTTTF. The CDR3, as DNA: TGTGCCACCAGCAGAGATATGCCGGCTAAACTATTCGGAACTACGACCTTC. V usage is TRBV15 and J usage is TRBJ1-2; D ambiguous. The CDR3 loop spans 17 amino acids. V lost 0 bases, J lost 14 bases, and 28 bases lay in between. The germline gives CDR1 LNHNV, CDR2 YYDKDF (reference sequence).

The chain employs TRBV10-3 and TRBJ2-7, with TRBD1 identical over 7 bases. Germline CDR1 ENHRY, CDR2 SYGVKD. This CDR3 spans 15 amino acids. V was clipped by 5 bases and J by 2 bases; unmatched bases: 9. CDR3 in amino acids: CAISSRGYAAYEQYF. The CDR3 region has the DNA TGTGCCATCAGTTCCAGGGGGTACGCCGCCTACGAGCAGTACTTC.

Worth noting for this clone: At one end the junction does not follow the germline gene, possibly because of a read error. The chain couples TRBV12-3 or TRBV12-4 to TRBJ2-5; 13 positions agree with TRBD2. The CDR3 consists of 11 residues. The CDR3 DNA sequence: TGTGCCAGCAGTTTTGGGACTAGCGGGGACTTC. It yields the protein CASSFGTSGDF.

This chain joins TRBV3-1 (or the pseudogene TRBV3-2) and TRBJ2-1; 13 bases are shared with TRBD2. Germline CDR1 is LGHDT and CDR2 is YNNKEL (reference sequence). This CDR3 comprises 15 residues. V gave up 4 bases and J gave up 5 bases; unmatched junction bases: 2. The CDR3 DNA reads as TGTGCCAGCAGCCTGACTAGCGGGGGGCACAATGAGCAGTTCTTC. Encoded protein: CASSLTSGGHNEQFF.

This chain joins TRBV28 and TRBJ1-5; possibly TRBD1 for D (5 bases). Trimming shortened V by 6 bases and J by 10 bases, and 19 bases separated the two germline ends. CDR1 is MDHEN, CDR2 SYDVKM, per germline. The CDR3 runs to 14 residues. CDR3 DNA sequence: TGTGCCAGCAGGACTTGGGGGGGGGACGGTCCCCAGCATTTT. Encoded protein: CASRTWGGDGPQHF.

The chain links TRBV7-9 to TRBJ2-3; TRBD2 agrees at 8 bases. J was trimmed by 5 bases and V by 1 base; bases with no gene match: 8. The germline CDR1 and CDR2 sequences are SEHNR and FQNEAQ (reference sequence). This CDR3 is 16 amino acids long. The CDR3 DNA follows: TGTGCCAGCAGCTTAGTCATTAGCGGGGTAATAGATACGCAGTATTTT. Amino acids: CASSLVISGVIDTQYF.